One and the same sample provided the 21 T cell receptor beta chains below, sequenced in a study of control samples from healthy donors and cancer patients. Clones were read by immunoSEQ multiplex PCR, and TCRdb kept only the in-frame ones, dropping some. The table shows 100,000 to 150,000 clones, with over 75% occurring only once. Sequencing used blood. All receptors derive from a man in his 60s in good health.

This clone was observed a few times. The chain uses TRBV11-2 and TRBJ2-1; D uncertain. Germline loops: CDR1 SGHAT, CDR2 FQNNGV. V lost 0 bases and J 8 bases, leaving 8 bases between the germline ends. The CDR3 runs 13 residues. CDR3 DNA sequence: TGTGCCAGCAGCTTAGATCAGAGAGATGAGCAGTTCTTC. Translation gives CASSLDQRDEQFF.

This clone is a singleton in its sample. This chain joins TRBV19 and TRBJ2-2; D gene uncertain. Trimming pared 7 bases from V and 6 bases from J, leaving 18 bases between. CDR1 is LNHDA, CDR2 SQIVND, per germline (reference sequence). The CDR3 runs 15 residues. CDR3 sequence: CASKTIHSKAGELFF. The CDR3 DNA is TGTGCCAGTAAAACTATACATAGTAAGGCCGGGGAGCTGTTTTTT. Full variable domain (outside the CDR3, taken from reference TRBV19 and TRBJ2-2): DGGITQSPKYLFRKEGQNVTLSCEQNLNHDAMYWYRQDPGQGLRLIYYSQIVNDFQKGDIAEGYSVSREKKESFPLTVTSAQKNPTAFYLCASKTIHSKAGELFFGEGSRLTVL.

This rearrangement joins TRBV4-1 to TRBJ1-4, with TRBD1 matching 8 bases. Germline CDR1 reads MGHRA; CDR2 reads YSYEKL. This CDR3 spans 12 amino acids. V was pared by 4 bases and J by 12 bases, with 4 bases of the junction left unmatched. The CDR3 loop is CASSREQGELFF. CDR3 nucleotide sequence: TGCGCCAGCAGCCGAGAACAGGGGGAACTGTTTTTT.

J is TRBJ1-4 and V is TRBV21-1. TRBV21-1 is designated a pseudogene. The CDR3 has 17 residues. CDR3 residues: CASSNGLGPGYNEKLFF. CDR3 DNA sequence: TGTGCCAGCAGCAATGGTCTCGGGCCGGGGTATAATGAAAAACTGTTTTTT.

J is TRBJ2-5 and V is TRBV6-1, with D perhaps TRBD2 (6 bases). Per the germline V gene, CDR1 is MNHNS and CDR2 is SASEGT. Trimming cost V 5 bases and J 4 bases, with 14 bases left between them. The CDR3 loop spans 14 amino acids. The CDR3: CASSYSRGLETQYF. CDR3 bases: TGTGCCAGCAGTTATTCCCGGGGGTTAGAGACCCAGTACTTC.

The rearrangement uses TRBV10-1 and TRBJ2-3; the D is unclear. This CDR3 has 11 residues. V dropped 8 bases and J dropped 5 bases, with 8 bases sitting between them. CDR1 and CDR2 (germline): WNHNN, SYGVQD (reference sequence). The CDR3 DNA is TGCGCCAGCCAAAAGCAAGATACGCAGTATTTT. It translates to CASQKQDTQYF.

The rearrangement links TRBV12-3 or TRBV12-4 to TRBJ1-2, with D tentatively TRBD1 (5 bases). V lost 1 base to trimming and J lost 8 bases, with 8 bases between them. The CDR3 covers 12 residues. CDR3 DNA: TGTGCCAGCAGTTTAGAAACAGGAGGCTACACCTTC. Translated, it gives CASSLETGGYTF.

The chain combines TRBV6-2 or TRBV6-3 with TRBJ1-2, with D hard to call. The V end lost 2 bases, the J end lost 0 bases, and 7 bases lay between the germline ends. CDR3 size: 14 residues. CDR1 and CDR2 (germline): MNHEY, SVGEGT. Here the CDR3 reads CASSYLRANYGYTF. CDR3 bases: TGTGCCAGCAGTTACCTTAGAGCTAACTATGGCTACACCTTC.

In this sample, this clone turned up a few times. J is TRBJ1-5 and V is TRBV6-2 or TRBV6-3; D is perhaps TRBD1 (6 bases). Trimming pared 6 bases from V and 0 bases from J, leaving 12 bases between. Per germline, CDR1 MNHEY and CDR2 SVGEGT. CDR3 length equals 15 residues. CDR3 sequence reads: CASSLTGISNQPQHF. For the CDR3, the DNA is TGTGCCAGCAGCCTTACAGGGATTAGCAATCAGCCCCAGCATTTT.

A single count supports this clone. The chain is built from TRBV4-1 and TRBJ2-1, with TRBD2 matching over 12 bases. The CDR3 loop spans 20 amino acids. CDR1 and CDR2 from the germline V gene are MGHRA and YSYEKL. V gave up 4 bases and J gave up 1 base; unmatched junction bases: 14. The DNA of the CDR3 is TGCGCCAGCAGCCTACGCTCAAGAACTAGCGGGGGGCAATCCTACAATGAGCAGTTCTTC. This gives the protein CASSLRSRTSGGQSYNEQFF.

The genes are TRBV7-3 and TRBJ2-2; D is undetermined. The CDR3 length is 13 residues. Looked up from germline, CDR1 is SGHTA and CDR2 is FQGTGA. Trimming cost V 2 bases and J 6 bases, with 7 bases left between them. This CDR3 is CASSLGYAGELFF. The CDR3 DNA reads TGTGCCAGCAGCTTAGGCTATGCCGGGGAGCTGTTTTTT. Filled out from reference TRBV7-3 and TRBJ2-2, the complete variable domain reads GAGVSQTPSNKVTEKGKYVELRCDPISGHTALYWYRQSLGQGPEFLIYFQGTGAADDSGLPNDRFFAVRPEGSVSTLKIQRTERGDSAVYLCASSLGYAGELFFGEGSRLTVL.

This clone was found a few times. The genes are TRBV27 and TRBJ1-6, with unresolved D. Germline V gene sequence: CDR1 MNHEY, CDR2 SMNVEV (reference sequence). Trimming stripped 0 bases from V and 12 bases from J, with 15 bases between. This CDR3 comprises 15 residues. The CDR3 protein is CASSLSRAGTRPLHF. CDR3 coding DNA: TGTGCCAGCAGTTTATCGAGGGCGGGTACCAGACCCCTCCACTTT.

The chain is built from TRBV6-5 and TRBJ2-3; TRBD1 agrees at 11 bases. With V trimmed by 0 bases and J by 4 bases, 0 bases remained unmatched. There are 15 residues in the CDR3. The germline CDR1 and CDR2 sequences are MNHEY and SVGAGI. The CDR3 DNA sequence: TGTGCCAGCAGTTACTCGGGACAGGGGGCAGATACGCAGTATTTT. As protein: CASSYSGQGADTQYF.

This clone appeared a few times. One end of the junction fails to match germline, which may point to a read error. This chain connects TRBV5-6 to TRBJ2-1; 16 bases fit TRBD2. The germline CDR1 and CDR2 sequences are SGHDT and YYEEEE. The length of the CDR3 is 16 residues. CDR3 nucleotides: TGTGCCAGCAGGTTGGGACTAGCGGGGGGGATGAATGAGCAGTTCTTC. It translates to CASRLGLAGGMNEQFF.

DNA for the CDR3: TGTGCCAGCAGTTTTGCCGGTCTGGGTGAGCAGTTCTTC. This codes for CASSFAGLGEQFF. The chain employs TRBV28 and TRBJ2-1; D gene ambiguous. Germline V gene data show CDR1 as MDHEN and CDR2 as SYDVKM. This CDR3 contains 13 residues. V lost 3 bases, J lost 9 bases, and 12 bases lay in between.

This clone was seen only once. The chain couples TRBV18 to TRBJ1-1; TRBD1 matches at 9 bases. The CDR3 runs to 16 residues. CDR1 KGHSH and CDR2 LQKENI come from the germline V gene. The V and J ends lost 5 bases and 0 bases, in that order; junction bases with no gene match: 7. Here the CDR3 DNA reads TGTGCCAGCTCATGGGGACAGGGAAGGTTGAACACTGAAGCTTTCTTT. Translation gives CASSWGQGRLNTEAFF.

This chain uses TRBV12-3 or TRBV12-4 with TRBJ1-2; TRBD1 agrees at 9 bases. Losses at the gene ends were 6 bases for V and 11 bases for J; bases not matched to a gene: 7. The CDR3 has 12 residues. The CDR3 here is CASSFTGGQYTF. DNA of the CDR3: TGTGCCAGCAGCTTTACAGGGGGCCAATACACCTTC.

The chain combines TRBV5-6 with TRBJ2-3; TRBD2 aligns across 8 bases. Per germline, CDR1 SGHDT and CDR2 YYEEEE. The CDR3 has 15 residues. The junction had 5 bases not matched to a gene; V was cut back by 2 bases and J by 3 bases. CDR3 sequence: CASSFLGGGTDTQYF. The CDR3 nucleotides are TGTGCCAGCAGCTTCTTAGGCGGGGGGACAGATACGCAGTATTTT.

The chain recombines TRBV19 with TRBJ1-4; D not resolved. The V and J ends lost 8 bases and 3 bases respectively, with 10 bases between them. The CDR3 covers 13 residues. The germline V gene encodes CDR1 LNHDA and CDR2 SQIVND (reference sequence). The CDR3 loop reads CASLRAANEKLFF. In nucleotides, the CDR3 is TGTGCCAGTCTAAGGGCGGCTAATGAAAAACTGTTTTTT.

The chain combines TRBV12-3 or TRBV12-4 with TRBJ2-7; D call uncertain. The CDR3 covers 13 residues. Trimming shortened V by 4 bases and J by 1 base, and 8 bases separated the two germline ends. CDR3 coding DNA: TGTGCCAGCAGTTCTGGAGTTTCCTACGAGCAGTACTTC. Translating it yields CASSSGVSYEQYF.

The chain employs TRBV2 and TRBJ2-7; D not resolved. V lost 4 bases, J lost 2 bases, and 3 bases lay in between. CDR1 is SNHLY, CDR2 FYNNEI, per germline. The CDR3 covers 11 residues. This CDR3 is CASSATYEQYF. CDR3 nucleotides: TGTGCCAGCAGTGCTACCTACGAGCAGTACTTC.